The 28 T cell receptor beta chains below come from one sample, sequenced in a study of blood T cell repertoires in COVID-19. Profiled with immunoSEQ multiplex PCR; TCRdb holds only in-frame clones, not every one. The sample yields about 220,000 clones, approximately 81% seen once. The specimen sequenced was peripheral blood. Source of these receptors: a man in his fifties or sixties who had recovered from COVID-19.

This clone has a single count. CDR3 sequence: CASSDDPPTDSSNQPQHF. CDR3 DNA: TGTGCCAGCAGTGATGATCCCCCAACGGACAGTAGCAATCAGCCCCAGCATTTT. The chain uses TRBV6-1 and TRBJ1-5; possibly TRBD1 for D (6 bases). This CDR3 region has 18 residues. CDR1 MNHNS and CDR2 SASEGT come from the germline V gene. V was shortened by 3 bases and J by 0 bases, with 18 bases between the two germline ends.

The chain carries TRBV12-3 or TRBV12-4 and TRBJ2-7; no firm D call. Trimming cost V 0 bases and J 6 bases, with 6 bases left between them. CDR3 length: 12 amino acids. The CDR3 region has the DNA TGTGCCAGCAGTTTAGCGCTAGGCGAGCAGTACTTC. This translates into CASSLALGEQYF.

The table lists this clone with a count of one. The chain carries TRBV5-5 and TRBJ1-6; D remains ambiguous. Germline V gives CDR1 SGHKS, CDR2 YYEKEE (reference sequence). Between the trimmed V and J ends, which lost 6 bases and 6 bases, there was a span of 19 bases. The CDR3 length is 16 residues. The CDR3 sequence: CASTASLFPGNSPLHF. As DNA, the CDR3 is TGTGCCAGCACCGCCTCACTTTTCCCCGGTAATTCACCCCTCCACTTT.

The chain employs TRBV2 and TRBJ1-3; 9 bases line up with TRBD1. Per germline, CDR1 SNHLY and CDR2 FYNNEI. Trimming removed 5 bases from V and 2 bases from J; junction bases left unmatched: 4. The CDR3 totals 15 residues. CDR3 coding DNA: TGTGCCAGCAGTACACAGGGGGCGCCTGGAAACACCATATATTTT. As protein: CASSTQGAPGNTIYF.

The J gene is TRBJ2-1, the V gene TRBV6-1, with 12 bases identical to TRBD2. The germline V gene encodes CDR1 MNHNS and CDR2 SASEGT. The V and J ends lost 2 bases and 1 base, in that order; junction bases with no gene match: 0. The CDR3 is 16 residues long. The CDR3 nucleotides read TGTGCCAGCAGTGAAACTAGCGGGGGGTCCTACAATGAGCAGTTCTTC. It is translated as CASSETSGGSYNEQFF.

The chain is built from TRBV6-5 and TRBJ1-2; tentatively, D is TRBD1 (6 bases). Germline values: CDR1 MNHEY, CDR2 SVGAGI. The CDR3 runs to 13 residues. V was shortened by 6 bases and J by 8 bases, with 16 bases between the two germline ends. Here the CDR3 DNA reads TGTGCCAGCAGCCCCGGACAGCCCTCAGGCTACACCTTC. This translates into CASSPGQPSGYTF.

The chain links TRBV4-2 to TRBJ2-1, with 7 bases that match TRBD2. V was clipped by 4 bases and J by 9 bases; unmatched bases: 6. This CDR3 is 13 amino acids long. Germline assignment: CDR1 LGHNA and CDR2 YNFKEQ. CDR3 residues: CASSPTSSREQFF. CDR3 DNA sequence: TGTGCCAGCAGCCCGACTAGCTCGCGTGAGCAGTTCTTC.

This clone was recorded a few times. A read error may produce the germline difference seen at one junction end. V usage is TRBV5-1 and J usage is TRBJ2-1; 9 bases agree with TRBD2. Germline V gene lookup returns CDR1 SGHRS and CDR2 YFSETQ. This CDR3 spans 17 amino acids. The CDR3 DNA is TGCGCCAGCAGCTTGGACGGGGCTAGCGGGATCTACGATGAGCAGTTCTTC. This codes for CASSLDGASGIYDEQFF.

This clone was recorded only once. The J gene is TRBJ2-1, the V gene TRBV30, with 13 positions matching TRBD2. This CDR3 comprises 17 residues. Germline lookup yields CDR1 GTSNPN and CDR2 SVGIG (reference sequence). The trim removed 3 bases at V and 2 bases at J, leaving 7 bases unmatched. CDR3 bases: TGTGCCTGGAGGGCGGGACTAGCGGGATCCCCCTACAATGAGCAGTTCTTC. Translated, it gives CAWRAGLAGSPYNEQFF.

The V and J genes are TRBV19 and TRBJ1-6, with a tentative D call TRBD1 (5 bases). The CDR3 is 15 residues long. Trimming removed 7 bases at V and 12 bases at J, with 22 bases between. Germline loops: CDR1 LNHDA, CDR2 SQIVND (reference sequence). DNA for the CDR3: TGTGCCAGTACTCAGGGCCCTGGGTCCGGAAAACCCCTCCACTTT. This codes for CASTQGPGSGKPLHF.

The chain employs TRBV11-2 and TRBJ2-1; 9 nucleotides line up with TRBD2. Germline CDR1 is SGHAT and CDR2 is FQNNGV. The CDR3 has 18 amino acids. Trimming took 5 bases from V and 0 from J; bases not matched to a gene: 11. CDR3 sequence reads: CASSQAGAGGSSYNEQFF. The CDR3 DNA follows: TGTGCCAGCAGCCAAGCGGGGGCGGGAGGGAGCTCCTACAATGAGCAGTTCTTC.

In this sample, this clone turned up once. This chain links TRBV28 with TRBJ2-3; 9 bases are shared with TRBD2. Germline loops: CDR1 MDHEN, CDR2 SYDVKM. CDR3 length equals 15 residues. With 3 bases clipped from V and 5 bases from J, the junction kept 6 bases outside the gene matches. CDR3 bases: TGTGCCAGCAGTTTCGCGGGAGGGTTAAGAGATACGCAGTATTTT. It codes for CASSFAGGLRDTQYF.

The chain combines TRBV11-3 with TRBJ2-1; possible D gene TRBD2, 6 bases. Germline CDR1 SGHNT, CDR2 YENEEA. The CDR3 totals 13 residues. V shed 2 bases and J shed 12 bases, with 14 bases lying between them. In nucleotides, the CDR3 is TGTGCCAGCAGCTTAACAACAGTGGGGGGGCAGTTCTTC. Translation gives CASSLTTVGGQFF.

The chain recombines TRBV5-1 with TRBJ2-3; 7 bases map to TRBD1. The CDR3 has 16 residues. From germline, CDR1 is SGHRS and CDR2 YFSETQ. V dropped 3 bases and J dropped 3; count of bases not matched to a gene: 10. As DNA, the CDR3 is TGCGCCAGCAGCTCCCTACAGGGGTCCTGGACAGATACGCAGTATTTT. Its translation is CASSSLQGSWTDTQYF.

J is TRBJ1-5 and V is TRBV14; TRBD1 matches 7 bases. The CDR3 extends over 18 amino acids. CDR1 is SGHDN, CDR2 FVKESK, per germline. Unmatched junction bases numbered 10, after V lost 1 base and J lost 1 base. This chain's CDR3 is CASSQVGFRTGSNQPQHF. CDR3 bases: TGTGCCAGCAGCCAAGTAGGATTCCGGACAGGAAGCAATCAGCCCCAGCATTTT.

The chain uses TRBV28 and TRBJ1-2; TRBD1 matches 12 bases. This CDR3 is 15 amino acids long. Germline assignment: CDR1 MDHEN and CDR2 SYDVKM. The J segment lost 8 bases and the V segment lost 4 bases, leaving 8 bases of the junction unmatched. CDR3 DNA: TGTGCCAGCAGTTCCCTGGGACAGGGGGCTGGAGGCTACACCTTC. As protein: CASSSLGQGAGGYTF.

This clone has a handful of counts. The chain employs TRBV5-4 and TRBJ2-2, with 8 bases fitting TRBD1. The CDR3 loop spans 20 amino acids. V trimming: 4 bases; J trimming: 6 bases; junction bases outside the gene matches: 23. Germline V lookup: CDR1 SGHNT, CDR2 YYREEE (reference sequence). The CDR3 loop reads CASSRAGTGNRINRAGELFF. CDR3 in DNA: TGTGCCAGCAGCCGTGCCGGGACAGGAAATCGTATTAATCGGGCCGGGGAGCTGTTTTTT. The entire variable domain, with the rest obtained from reference TRBV5-4 and TRBJ2-2, is as follows: ETGVTQSPTHLIKTRGQQVTLRCSSQSGHNTVSWYQQALGQGPQFIFQYYREEENGRGNFPPRFSGLQFPNYSSELNVNALELDDSALYLCASSRAGTGNRINRAGELFFGEGSRLTVL.

The chain is built from TRBV4-1 and TRBJ1-3; 9 bases are a match to TRBD1. Unmatched junction bases numbered 5, after V lost 3 bases and J lost 2 bases. CDR3 length: 16 amino acids. Germline V gives CDR1 MGHRA, CDR2 YSYEKL. The CDR3 here is CASSQITGGAGNTIYF. CDR3 DNA sequence: TGCGCCAGCAGCCAGATCACAGGGGGCGCTGGAAACACCATATATTTT.

The chain joins TRBV3-1 (or the pseudogene TRBV3-2) to TRBJ2-1; TRBD2 matches 10 bases. Germline CDR1 LGHDT, CDR2 YNNKEL (reference sequence). Trimming at V came to 1 base and at J to 0 bases, leaving 3 bases not matched to a gene. The CDR3 loop spans 17 amino acids. CDR3 residues: CASSQVSSGGSYNEQFF. The CDR3 coding sequence is TGTGCCAGCAGCCAAGTATCTAGCGGGGGCTCCTACAATGAGCAGTTCTTC.

V usage is TRBV11-2 and J usage is TRBJ1-2; possibly TRBD1 for D (5 bases). The germline gives CDR1 SGHAT, CDR2 FQNNGV. This CDR3 region has 16 residues. Trimming took 1 base from V and 7 from J, leaving 19 bases between them. The CDR3 sequence is CASSLAGGTGTGGYTF. CDR3 coding DNA: TGTGCCAGCAGCTTAGCGGGGGGAACCGGGACCGGTGGCTACACCTTC.

V and J are TRBV9 and TRBJ2-7, with 9 bases that match TRBD1. Looked up from germline, CDR1 is SGDLS and CDR2 is YYNGEE. The J segment lost 5 bases and the V segment lost 4 bases, leaving 22 bases of the junction unmatched. The CDR3 is 19 amino acids. The CDR3 sequence is CASSLTGGTTSRGVDEQYF. CDR3 sequence (DNA): TGTGCCAGCAGCCTGACAGGGGGGACGACTAGCAGAGGGGTCGACGAGCAGTACTTC.

The chain is built from TRBV6-1 and TRBJ1-2; D remains ambiguous. The germline gives CDR1 MNHNS, CDR2 SASEGT. V shed 2 bases and J shed 5 bases, with 6 bases lying between them. This CDR3 has 12 amino acids. The CDR3 nucleotides are TGTGCCAGCAGTGAACTCTTATATGGCTACACCTTC. Protein sequence: CASSELLYGYTF.

This chain links TRBV5-1 with TRBJ1-1; 12 nucleotides agree with TRBD1. Germline lookup yields CDR1 SGHRS and CDR2 YFSETQ. The CDR3 has 13 amino acids. V shed 9 bases, J shed 5 bases, and the junction held 5 bases outside the gene matches. The CDR3 loop reads CATGTGGRTEAFF. The CDR3 DNA reads as TGCGCCACCGGGACAGGGGGCCGAACTGAAGCTTTCTTT.

The chain is built from TRBV28 and TRBJ2-1; 11 nucleotides match TRBD2. V shed 5 bases, J shed 8 bases, and the junction held 2 bases outside the gene matches. CDR3 size: 13 residues. CDR1 is MDHEN and CDR2 is SYDVKM in the germline V gene. The CDR3 spells CASSRTSGHEQFF. DNA of the CDR3: TGTGCCAGCAGTAGGACTAGCGGGCATGAGCAGTTCTTC.

This clone was counted many times. This chain connects TRBV18 to TRBJ1-1; D perhaps matches TRBD1 (5 bases). This CDR3 is 15 amino acids long. The germline V gene encodes CDR1 KGHSH and CDR2 LQKENI. V shed 3 bases and J shed 8 bases, with 19 bases lying between them. This CDR3 is CASSPREGLKLEAFF. The DNA of the CDR3 is TGTGCCAGCTCACCGCGGGAGGGGCTTAAGCTCGAAGCTTTCTTT. Full variable domain (rest looked up from reference TRBV18 and TRBJ1-1): NAGVMQNPRHLVRRRGQEARLRCSPMKGHSHVYWYRQLPEEGLKFMVYLQKENIIDESGMPKERFSAEFPKEGPSILRIQQVVRGDSAAYFCASSPREGLKLEAFFGQGTRLTVV.

The V call is TRBV9, the J call TRBJ2-3, with TRBD1 matching 8 bases. This CDR3 comprises 16 residues. V was clipped by 3 bases and J by 8 bases; unmatched bases: 14. Germline V lookup: CDR1 SGDLS, CDR2 YYNGEE. CDR3 DNA sequence: TGTGCCAGCAGCGGAAATCAGGGGGCTCCCGGGGGTACGCAGTATTTT. The encoded protein is CASSGNQGAPGGTQYF.

V gene TRBV3-1 (or the pseudogene TRBV3-2) combines with J gene TRBJ1-5; 8 bases agree with TRBD1. This CDR3 has 16 residues. CDR1 and CDR2 (germline): LGHDT, YNNKEL (reference sequence). The V segment lost 6 bases and the J segment 6 bases; nucleotides outside the gene matches: 13. The CDR3 protein is CASSSSDRDRRQPQHF. Here the CDR3 DNA reads TGTGCCAGCAGTTCCTCGGACAGGGATAGGCGTCAGCCCCAGCATTTT.

The chain has TRBV5-4 and TRBJ2-5; no definite D call. The CDR3 length is 12 residues. V lost 7 bases and J lost 4, with 11 bases in between. Germline CDR1 is SGHNT and CDR2 is YYREEE (reference sequence). CDR3: CASAPGGETQYF. CDR3 in DNA: TGTGCCAGCGCCCCGGGTGGAGAGACCCAGTACTTC. The full variable domain, its missing parts supplied by reference TRBV5-4 and TRBJ2-5, is ETGVTQSPTHLIKTRGQQVTLRCSSQSGHNTVSWYQQALGQGPQFIFQYYREEENGRGNFPPRFSGLQFPNYSSELNVNALELDDSALYLCASAPGGETQYFGPGTRLLVL.